A single T cell receptor beta chain is shown here with its context. Authors' data handling: Amplification from reference gene primers served as the basis for estimated nucleated cell counts. Some clones are missing from TCRdb's copy, which holds only in-frame ones; the method was immunoSEQ multiplex PCR. That table is the source of V, J and clone size, and D and trimming were worked out from the DNA. The sample includes 350,000 to 400,000 clones, about 88% seen only once; the top ten take about 7.6%. Enrollment of patients from Seattle took place during active infection, with longitudinal follow-up. The sample originates from a study of blood T cell repertoires in COVID-19. Study overall: Acute and convalescent COVID-19 specimens originated in the United States, Italy and Spain. T cells, B-cell-depleted T cells, or PBMCs supplied cDNA or gDNA.

This TCR derives from a woman aged 60 to 75 with COVID-19, enrolled during active disease. Specimen: peripheral blood.

CDR3 nucleotide sequence: TGTGCCACCAGTGATCCGGGACAGGGGAAAGAGACCCAGTACTTC. This encodes CATSDPGQGKETQYF. This chain uses TRBV24-1 with TRBJ2-5; 10 bases line up with TRBD1. CDR3 length: 15 residues. V was clipped by 3 bases and J by 3 bases; unmatched bases: 3. Germline V gives CDR1 KGHDR, CDR2 SFDVKD.